The 6 T cell receptor beta chains below come from one sample, sequenced in a study of T cell clones after liver transplantation. Method: immunoSEQ multiplex PCR; TCRdb's copy keeps in-frame clones and lacks some. The data hold tens of thousands of clones, with over 90% observed a single time. This material consisted of CD4+ T cells from blood, taken 25 months after liver transplant. These receptors all come from a human patient who received a liver transplant. Some T cells may be transferred from the graft donor.

The chain combines TRBV12-5 with TRBJ1-3; D ambiguous. The germline CDR1 and CDR2 sequences are LGHNT and FRNRAP. CDR3 length: 17 residues. The V end lost 1 base, the J end lost 0 bases, and 13 bases lay between the germline ends. The CDR3: CASGLGHRGFSGNTIYF. The CDR3 region has the DNA TGTGCTAGTGGTTTGGGCCACAGAGGATTCTCTGGAAACACCATATATTTT.

The chain carries TRBV9 and TRBJ2-3; perhaps TRBD2 as D (6 bases). V lost 1 base and J lost 4, with 13 bases in between. Germline V gene lookup returns CDR1 SGDLS and CDR2 YYNGEE. The CDR3 runs to 15 residues. CDR3: CASSVLGTFSDTQYF. Written as DNA, the CDR3 is TGTGCCAGCAGCGTACTCGGGACTTTTTCAGATACGCAGTATTTT.

This chain joins TRBV19 and TRBJ1-1; D remains ambiguous. CDR1 is LNHDA and CDR2 is SQIVND in the germline V gene (reference sequence). The V end was cut by 5 bases, the J end by 4 bases, with 8 bases between. This CDR3 has 12 residues. CDR3 residues: CASSVGSTEAFF. CDR3 nucleotides: TGTGCCAGTAGTGTTGGGAGCACTGAAGCTTTCTTT.

The chain has TRBV19 and TRBJ2-1, with D perhaps matching TRBD1 or TRBD2 (5 bases each). The V and J ends lost 4 bases and 7 bases respectively, with 17 bases between them. The CDR3 is made up of 15 amino acids. Germline CDR1 reads LNHDA; CDR2 reads SQIVND (reference sequence). The CDR3 nucleotides read TGTGCCAGTAGTACCTCAGGGACGGCAGGGAATGAGCAGTTCTTC. It encodes CASSTSGTAGNEQFF.

V and J are TRBV28 and TRBJ1-1; 7 nucleotides match TRBD1. Unmatched junction bases numbered 13, after V lost 4 bases and J lost 11 bases. The germline V gene has CDR1 MDHEN and CDR2 SYDVKM. The CDR3 is made up of 14 amino acids. The chain's CDR3 is CASSSQYRWTGAFF. CDR3 DNA: TGTGCCAGCAGTTCACAATACCGTTGGACAGGTGCTTTCTTT.

The rearrangement uses TRBV21-1 and TRBJ1-5; the DNA was not used to check the table's D call, TRBD1. TRBV21-1 constitutes a pseudogene. The CDR3 has 20 residues. DNA of the CDR3: TGTGCCAGCAGCCCCCGGGACAGGGACTATCCCGTGTGGGGCAATCAGCCCCAGCATTTT. Translated, it gives CASSPRDRDYPVWGNQPQHF.